This T cell receptor (beta chain) was documented in a study of blood T cell repertoires in COVID-19. Across the whole study: From the United States, Italy and Spain came samples of acute and convalescent COVID-19. T cells, B-cell-depleted T cells, or PBMCs supplied cDNA or gDNA.

The germline CDR1 and CDR2 sequences are SGHTA and FQGNSA. With 6 bases clipped from V and 4 bases from J, the junction kept 8 bases outside the gene matches. The length of the CDR3 is 15 residues. Per the authors' pipeline: Quantification of nucleated cells was approximated via reference gene primer amplification. Generated by immunoSEQ multiplex PCR, the TCRdb table keeps only in-frame clones and is missing some. The V and J calls and clone size are taken from that table; D and trimming were inferred from the DNA. The data contain under 300,000 clones, 87% of them seen just once; the ten biggest clones take up about 6.9%. Individuals aged 18 to 89 years were recruited from approximately 24 US areas.

The chain is built from TRBV7-2 and TRBJ2-1; 8 bases fit TRBD1. The sequenced sample was PBMCs or T cells enriched from blood (not recorded which). The source of this sequence is a woman aged 25 to 39 with acute COVID-19. CDR3 bases: TGTGCCAGCAGGGTCGGGACAGGAGATTACAATGAGCAGTTCTTC. Protein sequence: CASRVGTGDYNEQFF.